This TCR beta chain appears in the sequencing data of a study of CD8+CD57+ T cells in acquired aplastic anemia. Regarding the study as a whole: Patients and controls shared some 30 CD8+ CDR3 sequences, highly expressed in patients.

In the case of this clonotype: The target antigen is unknown. The junction differs from germline at one of its ends, possibly a read error.

Patients included in sequencing had previously demonstrated CD8+CD57+ cell expansion by flow cytometry. Severe acquired aplastic anemia was the diagnosis recorded for all patients. Germline V gives CDR1 ENHRY, CDR2 SYGVKD. The CDR3 spans 16 residues. The use of genomic DNA as template underpinned the TCR beta VDJ and CDR3 profiling. TCRdb re-called the reads with MiXCR, one entry per CDR3 protein. In the table there are some 200,000 distinct CDR3 sequences, around 48% of which are singletons. The clonotype comes from a human donor with aplastic anemia. The sample consisted of sorted CD4+, CD8+, or CD8+CD57+ T cells (not recorded which) from PBMCs. The chain joins TRBV10-3 to TRBJ1-1; D not resolved. Here the CDR3 DNA reads TGTGCCATCAGTTCAATTAGTTGGACGGGGAACATTGAAGCTTTCTTT. Protein product: CAISSISWTGNIEAFF.